The clone carrying this TCR beta chain was seen many times. Using its own MiXCR run on the 5' RACE reads, TCRdb lists one record per CDR3 protein. The sample lists more than 70,000 distinct CDR3 sequences; about 9.4% were seen once. This entry belongs to a study of neurological immune-mediated disorders. Germline V gene data show CDR1 as DFQATT and CDR2 as SNEGSKA (reference sequence). Trimming removed 4 bases from V and 3 bases from J, with 17 bases in between. CDR3 length: 15 residues. What was sequenced was PBMCs. The source is a man aged 35-49 years in good health. The gene calls are TRBV20-1 and TRBJ2-3; the D call may be TRBD1 or TRBD2 (5 bases each). In DNA, the CDR3 is TGCAGTGCTATTACAGGACGGGAAGGGACAGATACGCAGTATTTT. Translating it yields CSAITGREGTDTQYF.